Listed here are 10 T cell receptor beta chains from one sample, sequenced in a study of T cell repertoires in cytomegalovirus infection. The antigens of these receptors remain unknown. TCRdb ran MiXCR on the reads and lists one entry per CDR3 protein. Among about 220,000 distinct CDR3 sequences listed, roughly 34% were seen once. The sample was CD8+ T cells from cultured PBMCs, taken from culture after CMV antigen stimulation. Source of these receptors: a human donor in good health (CMV status not recorded). Some clones in this sample may be carry-over from other donors' samples.

This clonotype came up once. This rearrangement joins TRBV15 to TRBJ2-1, with D possibly TRBD2 on 7 matching bases. Germline CDR1 LNHNV, CDR2 YYDKDF (reference sequence). This CDR3 is 15 amino acids long. The V and J ends lost 4 bases and 5 bases respectively, with 15 bases between them. In DNA, the CDR3 is TGTGCCACCAGCAAACACAGGGAGGGGCACAATGAGCAGTTCTTC. Its translation is CATSKHREGHNEQFF.

The chain uses TRBV6-6 and TRBJ1-1; D is perhaps TRBD1 (5 bases). Germline V gene lookup returns CDR1 MNHNY and CDR2 SVGAGI (reference sequence). The CDR3 runs to 15 residues. V lost 8 bases to trimming and J lost 0 bases, with 16 bases between them. The CDR3 DNA follows: TGTGCCAGCCTCCTTGGGGGGAAGATGAACACTGAAGCTTTCTTT. Its protein product is CASLLGGKMNTEAFF.

The chain combines TRBV7-8 with TRBJ1-4; 7 nucleotides match TRBD1. Germline V CDR1 and CDR2: SGHVS, FQNEAQ. V lost 6 bases to trimming and J lost 8 bases; unmatched junction nucleotides: 9. The CDR3 has 14 residues. CDR3 sequence (DNA): TGTGCCAGCAGTCGGGACAGCCTAATCGAAAAACTGTTTTTT. Amino acid sequence: CASSRDSLIEKLFF.

The chain uses TRBV27 and TRBJ2-1, with D hard to call. V was cut by 6 bases and J by 5 bases, with 17 bases left in between. CDR1 is MNHEY, CDR2 SMNVEV, per germline (reference sequence). This CDR3 comprises 15 residues. The CDR3 DNA is TGTGCCAGCAGCCTTCGAGGACGTAGGAACAATGAGCAGTTCTTC. Its protein product is CASSLRGRRNNEQFF.

This clonotype was recorded once. The J gene is TRBJ1-2, the V gene TRBV2, with D unclear. The V gene's germline CDR1 is SNHLY and CDR2 FYNNEI. V lost 7 bases to trimming and J lost 12 bases, with 27 bases between them. The CDR3 is 15 residues long. This CDR3 reads CASKESRSPWGGDTF. As DNA, the CDR3 is TGTGCCAGCAAGGAAAGCCGCTCCCCCTGGGGAGGCGACACCTTC.

This chain links TRBV28 with TRBJ2-1; D may correspond to TRBD1 or TRBD2 (5 bases each). The germline CDR1 and CDR2 sequences are MDHEN and SYDVKM. The V and J ends lost 3 bases and 3 bases respectively, with 9 bases between them. The CDR3 has 14 amino acids. Here the CDR3 DNA reads TGTGCCAGCAGTTTTGAGGGGTACTACAATGAGCAGTTCTTC. This gives the protein CASSFEGYYNEQFF.

This clonotype was counted between two and nine times. The rearrangement links TRBV7-6 to TRBJ2-1, with D perhaps matching TRBD1 (6 bases). V gave up 5 bases and J gave up 5 bases, with 19 bases separating them. Germline-derived CDR1 and CDR2 are SGHVS and FNYEAQ. CDR3 length: 16 residues. DNA for the CDR3: TGTGCCAGCAGCACCCCGGGACATCCTTTCAACAATGAGCAGTTCTTC. It codes for CASSTPGHPFNNEQFF.

This rearrangement joins TRBV30 to TRBJ1-1; possible D gene TRBD1, 5 bases. The CDR3 is 13 amino acids. CDR1 is GTSNPN, CDR2 SVGIG, per germline (reference sequence). Trimming left V 4 bases short and J 0 bases short, with 9 bases between. The CDR3 reads CAWTRQMNTEAFF. CDR3 coding DNA: TGTGCCTGGACCCGACAGATGAACACTGAAGCTTTCTTT.

The chain couples TRBV6-8 to TRBJ2-7; the D gene is possibly TRBD1 (5 bases). V lost 5 bases to trimming and J lost 4 bases, with 12 bases between them. Germline assignment: CDR1 MNHGY and CDR2 SAAAGT. The CDR3 is 13 amino acids. CDR3 loop: CASSDRLVYEQYF. The DNA of the CDR3 is TGTGCCAGCAGTGACAGACTTGTGTACGAGCAGTACTTC.

This clonotype was found a few times. The chain combines TRBV20-1 with TRBJ2-3; no clear D gene. CDR1 and CDR2 (germline): DFQATT, SNEGSKA (reference sequence). V shed 3 bases and J shed 5 bases, with 18 bases lying between them. The CDR3 runs 15 residues. The CDR3 bases are TGCAGTGCTAGCCCCTTCGGCCCTCCTGAAGATACGCAGTATTTT. It translates to CSASPFGPPEDTQYF.